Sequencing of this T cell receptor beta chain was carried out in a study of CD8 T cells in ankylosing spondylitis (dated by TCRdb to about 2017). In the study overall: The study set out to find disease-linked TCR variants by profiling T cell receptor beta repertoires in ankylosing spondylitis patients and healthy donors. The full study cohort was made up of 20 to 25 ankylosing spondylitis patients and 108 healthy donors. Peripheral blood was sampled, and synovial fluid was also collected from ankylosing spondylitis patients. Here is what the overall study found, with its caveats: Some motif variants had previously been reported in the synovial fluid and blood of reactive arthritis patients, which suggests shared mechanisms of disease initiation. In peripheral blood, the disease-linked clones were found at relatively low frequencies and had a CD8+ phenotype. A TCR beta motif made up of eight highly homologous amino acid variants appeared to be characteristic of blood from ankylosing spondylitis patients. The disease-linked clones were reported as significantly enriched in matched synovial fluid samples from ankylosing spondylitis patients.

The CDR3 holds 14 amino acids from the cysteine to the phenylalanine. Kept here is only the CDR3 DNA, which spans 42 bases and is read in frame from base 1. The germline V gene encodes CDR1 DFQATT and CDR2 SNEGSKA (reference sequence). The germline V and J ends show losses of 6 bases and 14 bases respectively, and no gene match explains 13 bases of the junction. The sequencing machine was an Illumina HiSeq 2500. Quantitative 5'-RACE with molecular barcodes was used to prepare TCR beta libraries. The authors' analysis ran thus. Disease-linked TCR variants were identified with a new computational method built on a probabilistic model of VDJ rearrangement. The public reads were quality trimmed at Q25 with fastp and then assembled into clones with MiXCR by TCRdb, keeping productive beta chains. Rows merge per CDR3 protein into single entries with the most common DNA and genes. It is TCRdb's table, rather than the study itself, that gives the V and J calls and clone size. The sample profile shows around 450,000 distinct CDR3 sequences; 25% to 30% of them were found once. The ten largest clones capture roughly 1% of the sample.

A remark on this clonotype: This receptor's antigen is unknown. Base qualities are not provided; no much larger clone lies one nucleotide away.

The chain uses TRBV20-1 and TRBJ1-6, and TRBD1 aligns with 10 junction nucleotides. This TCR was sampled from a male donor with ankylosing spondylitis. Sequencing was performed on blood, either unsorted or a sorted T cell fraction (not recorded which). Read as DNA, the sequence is TGCAGTGCCAGCGGACAGGGGGACTTTGAAGCCCTCCACTTT. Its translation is CSASGQGDFEALHF.